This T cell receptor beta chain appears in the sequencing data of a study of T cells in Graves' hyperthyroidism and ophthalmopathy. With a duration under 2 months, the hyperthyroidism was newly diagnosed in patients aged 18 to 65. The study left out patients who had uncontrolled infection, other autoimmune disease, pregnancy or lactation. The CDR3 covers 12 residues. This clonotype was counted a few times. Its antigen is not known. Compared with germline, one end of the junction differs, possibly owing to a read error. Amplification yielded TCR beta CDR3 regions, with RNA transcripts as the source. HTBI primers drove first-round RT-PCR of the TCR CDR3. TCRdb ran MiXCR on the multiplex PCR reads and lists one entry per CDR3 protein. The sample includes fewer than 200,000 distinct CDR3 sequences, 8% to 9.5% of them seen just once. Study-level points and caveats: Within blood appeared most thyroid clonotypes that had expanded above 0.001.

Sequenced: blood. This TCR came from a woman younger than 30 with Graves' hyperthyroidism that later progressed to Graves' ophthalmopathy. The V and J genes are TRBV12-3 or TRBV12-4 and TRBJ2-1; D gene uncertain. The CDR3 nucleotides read TGTGCCAGCAGTTTGTATCCCAATGAGCAGCTCTTC. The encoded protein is CASSLYPNEQLF.